This T cell receptor (beta chain) originates from a study of control samples from healthy donors and cancer patients. Only in-frame clones appear in the TCRdb table, and some are missing; sequencing was by immunoSEQ multiplex PCR. This table has about 77,000 clones, 85% to 95% appearing once. Germline CDR1 KGHDR, CDR2 SFDVKD. V lost 3 bases, J lost 6 bases, and 11 bases lay in between. This CDR3 is built from 14 residues. The sequence was collected from an older woman in good health. Sequencing was performed on blood. The chain has TRBV24-1 and TRBJ1-3; no reliable D call. DNA for the CDR3: TGTGCCACCAGTGATCCCGGGTCGGCAAACACCATATATTTT. Amino acid sequence: CATSDPGSANTIYF.